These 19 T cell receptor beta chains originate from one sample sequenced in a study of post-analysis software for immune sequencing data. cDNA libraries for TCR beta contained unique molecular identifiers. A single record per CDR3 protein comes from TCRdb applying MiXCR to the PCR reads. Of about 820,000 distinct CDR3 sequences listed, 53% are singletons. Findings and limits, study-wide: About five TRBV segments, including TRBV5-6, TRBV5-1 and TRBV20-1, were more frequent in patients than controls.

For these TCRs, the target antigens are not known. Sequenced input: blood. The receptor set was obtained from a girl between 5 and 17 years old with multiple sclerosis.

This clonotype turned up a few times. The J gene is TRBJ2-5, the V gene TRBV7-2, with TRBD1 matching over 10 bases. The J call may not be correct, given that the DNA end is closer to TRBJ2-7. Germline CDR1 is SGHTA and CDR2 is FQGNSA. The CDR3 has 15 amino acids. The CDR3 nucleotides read TGTGCCAGCAGCTTCACGGGACAGGGGATTTACGAGCAGTACTTC. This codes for CASSFTGQGIYEQYF.

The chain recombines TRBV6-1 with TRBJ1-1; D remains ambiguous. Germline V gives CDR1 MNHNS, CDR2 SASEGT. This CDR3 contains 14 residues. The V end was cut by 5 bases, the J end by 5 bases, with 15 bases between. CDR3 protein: CASSPTGGGTEAFF. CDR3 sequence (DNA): TGTGCCAGCAGTCCAACCGGTGGAGGAACTGAAGCTTTCTTT.

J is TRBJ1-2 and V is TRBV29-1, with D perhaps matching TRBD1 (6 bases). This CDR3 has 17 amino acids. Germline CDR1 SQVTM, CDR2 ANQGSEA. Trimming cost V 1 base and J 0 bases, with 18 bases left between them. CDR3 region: CSVEGPGARTPNYGYTF. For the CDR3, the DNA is TGCAGCGTTGAAGGTCCGGGGGCCCGAACCCCTAACTATGGCTACACCTTC.

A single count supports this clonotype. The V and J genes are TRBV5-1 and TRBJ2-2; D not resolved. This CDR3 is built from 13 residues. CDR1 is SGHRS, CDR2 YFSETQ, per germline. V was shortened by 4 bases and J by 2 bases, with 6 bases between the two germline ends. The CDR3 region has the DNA TGCGCCAGCAGCCAGGATAACACCGGGGAGCTGTTTTTT. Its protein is CASSQDNTGELFF. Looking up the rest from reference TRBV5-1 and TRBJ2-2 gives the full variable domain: KAGVTQTPRYLIKTRGQQVTLSCSPISGHRSVSWYQQTPGQGLQFLFEYFSETQRNKGNFPGRFSGRQFSNSRSEMNVSTLELGDSALYLCASSQDNTGELFFGEGSRLTVL.

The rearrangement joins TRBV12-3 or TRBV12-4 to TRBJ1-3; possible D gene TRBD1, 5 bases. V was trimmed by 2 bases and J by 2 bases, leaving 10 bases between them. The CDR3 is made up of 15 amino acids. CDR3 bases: TGTGCCAGCAGTTTAAGGGGAGGGACTGGAAACACCATATATTTT. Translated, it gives CASSLRGGTGNTIYF.

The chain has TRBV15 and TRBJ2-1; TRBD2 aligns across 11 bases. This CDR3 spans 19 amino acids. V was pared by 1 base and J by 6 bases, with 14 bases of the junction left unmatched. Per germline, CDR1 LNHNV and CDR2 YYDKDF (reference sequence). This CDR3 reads CATSRVPTLAGGPSNEQFF. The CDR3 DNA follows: TGTGCCACCAGCAGAGTCCCCACTTTAGCGGGAGGGCCGTCCAATGAGCAGTTCTTC.

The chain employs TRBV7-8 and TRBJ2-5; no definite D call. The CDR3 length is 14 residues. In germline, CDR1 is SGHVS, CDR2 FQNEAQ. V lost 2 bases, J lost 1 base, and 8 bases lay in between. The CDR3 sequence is CASSLFPLQETQYF. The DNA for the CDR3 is TGTGCCAGCAGCTTATTCCCTCTCCAAGAGACCCAGTACTTC.

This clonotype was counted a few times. The CDR3 nucleotides read TGCAGCGCCCATGAGGGAAGCGGGGGCTACAATGAGCAGTTCTTC. Protein: CSAHEGSGGYNEQFF. The chain couples TRBV29-1 to TRBJ2-1; the match to TRBD2 covers 8 bases. The CDR3 length is 15 residues. Germline loops: CDR1 SQVTM, CDR2 ANQGSEA. V shed 7 bases, J shed 3 bases, and the junction held 11 bases outside the gene matches.

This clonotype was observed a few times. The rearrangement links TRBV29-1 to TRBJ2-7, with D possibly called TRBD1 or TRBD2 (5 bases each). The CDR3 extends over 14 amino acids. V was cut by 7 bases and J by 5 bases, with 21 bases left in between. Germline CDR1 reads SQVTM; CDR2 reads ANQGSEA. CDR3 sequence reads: CSAQRDQGVNEQYF. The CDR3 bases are TGCAGCGCCCAAAGGGACCAAGGGGTCAACGAGCAGTACTTC.

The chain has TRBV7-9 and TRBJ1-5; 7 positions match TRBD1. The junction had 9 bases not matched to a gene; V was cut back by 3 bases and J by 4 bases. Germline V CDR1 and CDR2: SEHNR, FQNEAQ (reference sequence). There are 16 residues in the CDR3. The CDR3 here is CASSFGQASLNQPQHF. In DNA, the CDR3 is TGTGCCAGCAGCTTTGGACAGGCCAGCCTAAATCAGCCCCAGCATTTT. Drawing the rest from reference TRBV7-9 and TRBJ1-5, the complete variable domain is DTGVSQNPRHKITKRGQNVTFRCDPISEHNRLYWYRQTLGQGPEFLTYFQNEAQLEKSRLLSDRFSAERPKGSFSTLEIQRTEQGDSAMYLCASSFGQASLNQPQHFGDGTRLSIL.

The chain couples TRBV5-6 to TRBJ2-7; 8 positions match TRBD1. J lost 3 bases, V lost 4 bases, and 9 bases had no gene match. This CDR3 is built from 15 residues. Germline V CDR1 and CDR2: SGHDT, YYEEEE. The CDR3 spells CASSPPGQELYEQYF. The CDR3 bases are TGTGCCAGCAGCCCCCCGGGACAGGAACTCTACGAGCAGTACTTC.

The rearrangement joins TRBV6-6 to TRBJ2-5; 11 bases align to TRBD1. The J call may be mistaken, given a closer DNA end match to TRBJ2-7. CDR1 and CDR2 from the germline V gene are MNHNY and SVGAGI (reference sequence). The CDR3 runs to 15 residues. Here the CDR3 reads CASRNRDRGIYEQYF. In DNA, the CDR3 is TGTGCCAGCAGAAACCGGGACAGGGGGATTTACGAGCAGTACTTC.

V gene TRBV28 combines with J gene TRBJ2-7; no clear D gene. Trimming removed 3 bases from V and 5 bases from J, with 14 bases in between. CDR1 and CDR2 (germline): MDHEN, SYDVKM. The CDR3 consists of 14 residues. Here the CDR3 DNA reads TGTGCCAGCAGTTTGCTACATCACCCCCACGAGCAGTACTTC. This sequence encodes CASSLLHHPHEQYF.

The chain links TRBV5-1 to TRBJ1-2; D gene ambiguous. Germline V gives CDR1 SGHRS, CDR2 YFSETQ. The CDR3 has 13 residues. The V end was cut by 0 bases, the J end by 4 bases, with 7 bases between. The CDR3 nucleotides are TGCGCCAGCAGCTTGGATGGTGCCTATGGCTACACCTTC. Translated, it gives CASSLDGAYGYTF.

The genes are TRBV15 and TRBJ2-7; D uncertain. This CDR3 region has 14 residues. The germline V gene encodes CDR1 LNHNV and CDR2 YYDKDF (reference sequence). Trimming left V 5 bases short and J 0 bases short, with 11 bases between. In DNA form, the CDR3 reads TGTGCCACCAGCGGTCGGATGACCTCCTACGAGCAGTACTTC. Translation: CATSGRMTSYEQYF. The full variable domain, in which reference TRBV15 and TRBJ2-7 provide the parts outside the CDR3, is DAMVIQNPRYQVTQFGKPVTLSCSQTLNHNVMYWYQQKSSQAPKLLFHYYDKDFNNEADTPDNFQSRRPNTSFCFLDIRSPGLGDTAMYLCATSGRMTSYEQYFGPGTRLTVT.

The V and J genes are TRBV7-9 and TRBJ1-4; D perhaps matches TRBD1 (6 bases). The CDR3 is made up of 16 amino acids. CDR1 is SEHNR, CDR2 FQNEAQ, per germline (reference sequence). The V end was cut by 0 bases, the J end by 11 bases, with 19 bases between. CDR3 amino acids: CASSLALDRQREKLFF. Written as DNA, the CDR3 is TGTGCCAGCAGCTTAGCACTGGACAGACAGAGGGAGAAACTGTTTTTT.

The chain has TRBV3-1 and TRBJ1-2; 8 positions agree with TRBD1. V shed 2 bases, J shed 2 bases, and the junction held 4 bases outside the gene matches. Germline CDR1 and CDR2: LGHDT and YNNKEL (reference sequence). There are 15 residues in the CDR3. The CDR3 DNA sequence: TGTGCCAGCAGCCAAACAAGGGACAGGAACTATGGCTACACCTTC. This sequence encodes CASSQTRDRNYGYTF.

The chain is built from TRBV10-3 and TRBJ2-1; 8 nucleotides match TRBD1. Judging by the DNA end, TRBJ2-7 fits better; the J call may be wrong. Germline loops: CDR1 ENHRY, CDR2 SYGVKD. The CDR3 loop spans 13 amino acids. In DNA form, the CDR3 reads TGTGCCAGATCGACAGGGGACAAAAACGAGCAGTACTTC. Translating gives CARSTGDKNEQYF.

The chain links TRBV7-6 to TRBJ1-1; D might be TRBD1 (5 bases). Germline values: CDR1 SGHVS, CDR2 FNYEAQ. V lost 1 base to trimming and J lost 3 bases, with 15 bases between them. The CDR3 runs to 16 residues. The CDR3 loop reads CASSLGIRGGDTEAFF. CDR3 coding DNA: TGTGCCAGCAGCTTAGGGATTAGGGGAGGCGACACTGAAGCTTTCTTT.